This entry lists 21 T cell receptor beta chains sequenced from one sample in a study of T cell changes during pregnancy in multiple sclerosis (dated by TCRdb to the late 2010s). Library construction relied on the immunoSEQ multiplex PCR assay. TCRdb limited this immuneACCESS table to in-frame rearrangements with V and J called. A share of clones is missing; checked studies link under half to unresolved V genes, and the rest is unexplained. The table for this sample lists roughly 46,000 clones; about 91% of them were counted only once. Roughly 2.3% of the sample comes from the top ten. The sample was peripheral blood, taken in the third trimester of pregnancy. The source is a female donor with multiple sclerosis, enrolled in a pregnancy study.

The chain employs TRBV2 and TRBJ2-1; 12 bases are a match to TRBD2. Germline assignment: CDR1 SNHLY and CDR2 FYNNEI. With 7 bases clipped from V and 4 bases from J, the junction kept 14 bases outside the gene matches. The length of the CDR3 is 18 residues. CDR3 region: CASTNGLAGGDPYNEQFF. The CDR3 bases are TGTGCCAGCACAAATGGCCTAGCGGGAGGGGACCCTTACAATGAGCAGTTCTTC.

The chain employs TRBV27 and TRBJ2-5; TRBD2 agrees at 8 bases. The CDR3 spans 16 residues. Trimming took 5 bases from V and 4 from J; bases not matched to a gene: 12. Germline values: CDR1 MNHEY, CDR2 SMNVEV (reference sequence). In nucleotides, the CDR3 is TGTGCCAGCAGTGTAGCCGGGACTAGAGCGTTAGAGACCCAGTACTTC. It yields the protein CASSVAGTRALETQYF.

This clone has only a few counts. V gene TRBV2 combines with J gene TRBJ1-5; TRBD1 aligns across 9 bases. The length of the CDR3 is 14 residues. Germline trimming cut 8 bases from V and 5 bases from J; bases unmatched to any gene: 7. CDR1 and CDR2 from the germline V gene are SNHLY and FYNNEI. The CDR3 region has the DNA TGTGCCAGCGGGGGGGACAGGGCGGATCAGCCCCAGCATTTT. Its protein product is CASGGDRADQPQHF.

This clone was recorded once. The rearrangement links TRBV4-2 to TRBJ2-7; 15 nucleotides agree with TRBD2. Trimming removed 2 bases from V and 0 bases from J; junction bases left unmatched: 8. The CDR3 has 19 residues. The germline gives CDR1 LGHNA, CDR2 YNFKEQ. CDR3 region: CASSQRAGLAGGSSYEQYF. The CDR3 DNA reads as TGTGCCAGCAGCCAAAGGGCCGGACTAGCGGGAGGGAGCTCCTACGAGCAGTACTTC.

The V call is TRBV6-5, the J call TRBJ2-1, with TRBD1 identical over 7 bases. Trimming took 8 bases from V and 2 from J; bases not matched to a gene: 9. CDR1 is MNHEY, CDR2 SVGAGI, per germline. The CDR3 is made up of 15 amino acids. The CDR3 spells CASALGTDTYNEQFF. Here the CDR3 DNA reads TGTGCCAGCGCCCTCGGGACAGATACCTACAATGAGCAGTTCTTC.

This clone was observed a single time. The gene calls are TRBV7-2 and TRBJ2-5; TRBD2 agrees at 7 bases. Looked up from germline, CDR1 is SGHTA and CDR2 is FQGNSA. There are 14 residues in the CDR3. With 5 bases clipped from V and 3 bases from J, the junction kept 6 bases outside the gene matches. Here the CDR3 reads CASSRSTSKETQYF. For the CDR3, the DNA is TGTGCCAGCAGCCGTTCGACTAGCAAAGAGACCCAGTACTTC.

V is TRBV7-2 and J is TRBJ1-5, with 11 bases that match TRBD1. The CDR3 runs 18 residues. Germline CDR1 is SGHTA and CDR2 is FQGNSA. With V trimmed by 2 bases and J by 6 bases, 12 bases remained unmatched. DNA of the CDR3: TGTGCCAGCAGCTTAAGGGGGGGACAGGGGGAGAAAAGTCAGCCCCAGCATTTT. Its protein product is CASSLRGGQGEKSQPQHF.

The CDR3 here is CSVDSGIGTDTQYF. The CDR3, as DNA: TGCAGCGTTGACAGCGGGATAGGGACAGATACGCAGTATTTT. The chain has TRBV29-1 and TRBJ2-3; 7 positions match TRBD2. Germline V gene sequence: CDR1 SQVTM, CDR2 ANQGSEA. The CDR3 loop spans 14 amino acids. V was pared by 3 bases and J by 3 bases, with 6 bases of the junction left unmatched.

The chain links TRBV15 to TRBJ1-4; no clear D. Germline CDR1 reads LNHNV; CDR2 reads YYDKDF (reference sequence). V lost 8 bases and J lost 8, with 9 bases in between. This CDR3 is built from 11 residues. Written as DNA, the CDR3 is TGTGCCACCGAGGAGCGGGAAAAACTGTTTTTT. Its translation is CATEEREKLFF.

J is TRBJ2-1 and V is TRBV5-6, with 7 bases matching TRBD2. V shed 0 bases and J 8 bases; nucleotides not matched to a gene: 8. The CDR3 covers 15 residues. CDR1 and CDR2 from the germline V gene are SGHDT and YYEEEE. CDR3 amino acids: CASSLGLASVYEQFF. DNA for the CDR3: TGTGCCAGCAGCTTGGGACTAGCAAGCGTCTATGAGCAGTTCTTC.

The chain uses TRBV5-6 and TRBJ2-7, with TRBD1 matching 10 bases. The junction had 1 base not matched to a gene; V was cut back by 3 bases and J by 1 base. Germline loops: CDR1 SGHDT, CDR2 YYEEEE. This CDR3 comprises 14 residues. CDR3 region: CASSSGQGSYEQYF. The CDR3 DNA sequence: TGTGCCAGCAGCTCGGGACAGGGGTCCTACGAGCAGTACTTC. The whole variable domain, remainder taken from reference TRBV5-6 and TRBJ2-7, is DAGVTQSPTHLIKTRGQQVTLRCSPKSGHDTVSWYQQALGQGPQFIFQYYEEEERQRGNFPDRFSGHQFPNYSSELNVNALLLGDSALYLCASSSGQGSYEQYFGPGTRLTVT.

This clone has more than one count but fewer than ten. This chain joins TRBV6-4 and TRBJ2-6; D gene uncertain. CDR1 and CDR2 from the germline V gene are MRHNA and SNTAGT. CDR3 length: 15 amino acids. V gave up 2 bases and J gave up 1 base, with 6 bases separating them. For the CDR3, the DNA is TGTGCCAGCAGTGACGGCAAATCTGGGGCCAACGTCCTGACTTTC. Translation gives CASSDGKSGANVLTF.

The rearrangement joins TRBV5-1 to TRBJ1-2, with 7 bases aligning to TRBD1. Unmatched junction bases numbered 12, after V lost 4 bases and J lost 6 bases. Germline V gene data show CDR1 as SGHRS and CDR2 as YFSETQ. This CDR3 has 15 residues. CDR3 residues: CASSTSTGALDGYTF. CDR3 nucleotides: TGCGCCAGCAGCACGTCTACAGGGGCCCTTGATGGCTACACCTTC.

The chain recombines TRBV27 with TRBJ1-5, with D unresolved. The CDR3 spans 15 residues. In germline, CDR1 is MNHEY, CDR2 SMNVEV (reference sequence). Trimming took 5 bases from V and 4 from J, leaving 15 bases between them. The CDR3 coding sequence is TGTGCCAGCAGTCCCGGTGAAGGGAGAAATCAGCCCCAGCATTTT. This sequence encodes CASSPGEGRNQPQHF.

The chain is built from TRBV13 and TRBJ2-6, with 10 bases aligning to TRBD2. Germline V gives CDR1 PRHDT, CDR2 FYEKMQ (reference sequence). The CDR3 has 18 residues. The trim removed 0 bases at V and 3 bases at J, leaving 5 bases unmatched. CDR3 nucleotide sequence: TGTGCCAGCAGCTTAGGACTAGCGGGAACGGGTGGGGCCAACGTCCTGACTTTC. This codes for CASSLGLAGTGGANVLTF.

This clone was observed once. The rearrangement uses TRBV25-1 and TRBJ2-7; 9 bases align to TRBD1. Germline V gene sequence: CDR1 MGHDK, CDR2 SYGVNS. This CDR3 region has 15 residues. The ends lost 5 bases at V and 4 bases at J; junction bases unmatched: 9. The CDR3 DNA reads TGTGCCAGCAGTAAATCGACAGGGGGAGTATACGAGCAGTACTTC. This gives the protein CASSKSTGGVYEQYF.

The CDR3 nucleotides read TGTGCCAGCAGCCGGACAGGGTTACATGGCTACACCTTC. This codes for CASSRTGLHGYTF. This chain links TRBV27 with TRBJ1-2; the match to TRBD1 covers 8 bases. Germline CDR1 MNHEY, CDR2 SMNVEV (reference sequence). This CDR3 is 13 amino acids long. Trimming cost V 6 bases and J 6 bases; bases outside gene matches: 6.

The V call is TRBV30, the J call TRBJ2-1; 9 nucleotides align to TRBD2. J lost 4 bases, V lost 6 bases, and 10 bases had no gene match. Germline V gene lookup returns CDR1 GTSNPN and CDR2 SVGIG (reference sequence). The CDR3 spans 15 residues. The CDR3 protein is CACPALAGAYNEQFF. CDR3 nucleotides: TGTGCCTGTCCCGCATTAGCGGGAGCATACAATGAGCAGTTCTTC.

The V call is TRBV5-1, the J call TRBJ1-3; TRBD1 aligns across 11 bases. V shed 0 bases, J shed 0 bases, and the junction held 5 bases outside the gene matches. The germline gives CDR1 SGHRS, CDR2 YFSETQ. The CDR3 contains 18 residues. CDR3 residues: CASSLGGQGASSGNTIYF. The CDR3 DNA reads as TGCGCCAGCAGCTTGGGCGGACAGGGGGCGAGCTCTGGAAACACCATATATTTT.

The rearrangement joins TRBV7-2 to TRBJ2-1; TRBD1 is a possible D gene (5 bases). The CDR3 extends over 13 amino acids. Germline V gene data show CDR1 as SGHTA and CDR2 as FQGNSA. The germline V and J ends were trimmed by 2 bases and 6 bases, with 8 bases remaining between them. The DNA of the CDR3 is TGTGCCAGCAGCTTATTCAGGGCCAATGAGCAGTTCTTC. Translation: CASSLFRANEQFF.

This rearrangement joins TRBV5-4 to TRBJ1-4; no clear D gene. V lost 0 bases and J lost 0, with 6 bases in between. From germline, CDR1 is SGHNT and CDR2 YYREEE (reference sequence). This CDR3 comprises 15 residues. In DNA form, the CDR3 reads TGTGCCAGCAGCTTGGGCAGCGCAACTAATGAAAAACTGTTTTTT. Protein sequence: CASSLGSATNEKLFF.